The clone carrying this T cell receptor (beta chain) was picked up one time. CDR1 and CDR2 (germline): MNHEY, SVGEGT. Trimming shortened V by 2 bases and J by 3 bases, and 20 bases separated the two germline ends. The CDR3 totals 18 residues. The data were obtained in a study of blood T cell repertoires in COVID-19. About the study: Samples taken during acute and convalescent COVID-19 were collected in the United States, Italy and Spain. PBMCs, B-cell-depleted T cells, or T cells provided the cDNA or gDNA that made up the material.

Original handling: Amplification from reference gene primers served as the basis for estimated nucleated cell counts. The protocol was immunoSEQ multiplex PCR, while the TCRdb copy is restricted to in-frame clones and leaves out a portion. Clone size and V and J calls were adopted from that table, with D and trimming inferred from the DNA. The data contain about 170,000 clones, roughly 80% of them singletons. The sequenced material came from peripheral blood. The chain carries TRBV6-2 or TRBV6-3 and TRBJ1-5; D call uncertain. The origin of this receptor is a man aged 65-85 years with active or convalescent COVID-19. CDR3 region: CASSYQRRLFSPNQPQHF. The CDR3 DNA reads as TGTGCCAGCAGTTACCAACGGAGGCTTTTCAGTCCCAATCAGCCCCAGCATTTT.